Included here is one TCR beta chain sequence, with context. Antigen unknown. The authors reverse transcribed all of the isolated RNA, so sequencing captured expressed TCRB transcripts. Data came from immunoSEQ multiplex PCR; TCRdb stores just in-frame clones and leaves some out. There are 300,000 to 350,000 clones in the sample; less than 15% occur only once, and over 5.5% lies in the top ten. The data were obtained in a study of beta chain features in type 1 diabetes. Study information: Healthy donors resembled patients in age, gender and cell yields.

Trimming removed 6 bases from V and 3 bases from J; junction bases left unmatched: 8. Germline CDR1 reads MNHEY; CDR2 reads SMNVEV (reference sequence). The CDR3 is 14 amino acids. Only one heparinised blood draw was taken per donor, and its volume averaged around 100 mL. Overall study results and limits: The naive, central memory and Treg TCRB repertoires showed an apparent similarity that was greater among patients than among healthy donors. PCR might favor shorter templates, but any such skew would affect patients and controls equally.

Sequenced input: central memory CD4+ T cells from blood. The rearrangement joins TRBV27 to TRBJ2-7; 7 bases agree with TRBD2. The sequence derives from a man aged 25 to 40 in good health. CDR3 region: CASRISVAGYEQYF. CDR3 sequence (DNA): TGTGCCAGCAGAATTTCGGTAGCGGGCTACGAGCAGTACTTC.